Below are 14 T cell receptor beta chains sequenced from a single sample in a study of metastatic and nonmetastatic thyroid tumors. TCRdb redid the clone calls on the PCR reads using MiXCR. The table includes about 23,000 clones, roughly 20% detected once. Prior to thyroid surgery, none of the patients had received any treatment. The sample comprised blood. The receptor source for this set is a female donor with papillary thyroid cancer or a benign thyroid nodule (not recorded which). Some clones in this sample may be carry-over from other donors' samples.

This clone was seen repeatedly, ten times or more. J is TRBJ2-5 and V is TRBV28, with D possibly matching TRBD1 (5 bases). This CDR3 region has 14 residues. V was cut by 2 bases and J by 4 bases, with 11 bases left in between. Germline assignment: CDR1 MDHEN and CDR2 SYDVKM. The chain's CDR3 is CASSLRSGPETQYF. DNA of the CDR3: TGTGCCAGCAGTTTAAGGTCAGGGCCAGAGACCCAGTACTTC.

The V and J genes are TRBV19 and TRBJ2-2; 9 bases are a match to TRBD1. This CDR3 region has 18 residues. The trim removed 1 base at V and 1 base at J, leaving 7 bases unmatched. The germline V gene encodes CDR1 LNHDA and CDR2 SQIVND (reference sequence). CDR3 bases: TGTGCCAGTAGTATAGTTAGACCGGGACAGGGGAACACCGGGGAGCTGTTTTTT. Residues: CASSIVRPGQGNTGELFF.

This clone came up many times. The CDR3 bases are TGTGCCAGCAGTCCCCTAGCGTCCAGGCGGGAGACCCAGTACTTC. Translating it yields CASSPLASRRETQYF. The V gene is TRBV6-2 or TRBV6-3, the J gene TRBJ2-5, with a weak D call TRBD2 (6 bases). V shed 5 bases and J shed 5 bases, with 18 bases lying between them. CDR3 length equals 15 residues. CDR1 and CDR2 from the germline V gene are MNHEY and SVGEGT.

The rearrangement joins TRBV6-1 to TRBJ1-2; possibly TRBD1 for D (5 bases). Germline V gene data show CDR1 as MNHNS and CDR2 as SASEGT. The V end lost 6 bases, the J end lost 5 bases, and 13 bases lay between the germline ends. This CDR3 has 13 amino acids. In nucleotides, the CDR3 is TGTGCCAGCAGCGACGCTGGGGGTTATGGCTACACCTTC. Translated: CASSDAGGYGYTF.

This clone was seen only a few times. One end of the junction is discordant with germline, which a read error may explain. The chain is built from TRBV15 and TRBJ2-3; no clear D gene. Per germline, CDR1 LNHNV and CDR2 YYDKDF (reference sequence). The CDR3 is made up of 13 amino acids. The CDR3 region has the DNA TGTTCCACCAGCACTGAGATCGCCGATACGCAGTATTTT. This translates into CSTSTEIADTQYF.

The sample holds a few counts of this clone. The J gene is TRBJ2-3, the V gene TRBV6-1; TRBD2 matches at 9 bases. Germline loops: CDR1 MNHNS, CDR2 SASEGT. The V gene end was trimmed by 1 base and the J gene end by 2 bases; junction bases not matched to a gene: 4. This CDR3 is 16 amino acids long. CDR3 DNA sequence: TGTGCCAGCAGTGAAGGTGCGGGGGGGTCCACAGATACGCAGTATTTT. Encoded protein: CASSEGAGGSTDTQYF.

This clone was found many times. This sample also contains other DNA sequences that code for the same CDR3. The chain recombines TRBV29-1 with TRBJ2-7, with 12 bases lining up with TRBD2. Germline CDR1 reads SQVTM; CDR2 reads ANQGSEA. CDR3 length: 13 residues. V lost 6 bases to trimming and J lost 2 bases; unmatched junction nucleotides: 2. CDR3 protein: CSVASGRAYEQYF. CDR3 bases: TGCAGCGTCGCTAGCGGGAGGGCCTACGAGCAGTACTTC.

J is TRBJ2-7 and V is TRBV20-1; TRBD2 matches 13 bases. Unmatched junction bases numbered 9, after V lost 6 bases and J lost 1 base. The CDR3 is 16 amino acids. From germline, CDR1 is DFQATT and CDR2 SNEGSKA (reference sequence). CDR3 region: CSAPGLAGSVSYEQYF. The CDR3 DNA follows: TGCAGTGCACCGGGACTAGCGGGGTCTGTATCCTACGAGCAGTACTTC.

This clone was found many times. The rearrangement joins TRBV20-1 to TRBJ2-3; no definite D call. The length of the CDR3 is 14 residues. Germline V gene sequence: CDR1 DFQATT, CDR2 SNEGSKA (reference sequence). V gave up 2 bases and J gave up 3 bases, with 12 bases separating them. The CDR3 sequence is CSARPGSLTDTQYF. In DNA, the CDR3 is TGCAGTGCTAGACCGGGCAGTCTGACAGATACGCAGTATTTT.

This clone was seen many times. V and J are TRBV11-1 and TRBJ2-3; D might be TRBD1 (5 bases). CDR1 and CDR2 (germline): SGHAT, FQDESV (reference sequence). The V and J ends lost 4 bases and 4 bases respectively, with 18 bases between them. The CDR3 covers 16 residues. The CDR3 sequence: CASSYTDRGGPDTQYF. The CDR3 region has the DNA TGTGCCAGCAGCTATACGGATAGGGGTGGCCCAGATACGCAGTATTTT.

This clone appeared a few times. The chain employs TRBV6-2 or TRBV6-3 and TRBJ2-7, with D perhaps TRBD1 or TRBD2 (5 bases each). The V and J ends lost 2 bases and 4 bases respectively, with 12 bases between them. The CDR3 runs 14 residues. Germline CDR1 MNHEY, CDR2 SVGEGT. In DNA, the CDR3 is TGTGCCAGCAGTTACGAAGAGGGGAGATACGAGCAGTACTTC. Translation: CASSYEEGRYEQYF.

This chain uses TRBV27 with TRBJ1-1; D might be TRBD1 (5 bases). The V gene's germline CDR1 is MNHEY and CDR2 SMNVEV (reference sequence). This CDR3 spans 15 amino acids. Deletions cut 1 base from V and 0 bases from J, with 9 bases between. In DNA form, the CDR3 reads TGTGCCAGCAGTTTATGGGGCACTATGAACACTGAAGCTTTCTTT. Its protein product is CASSLWGTMNTEAFF.

On this clone: A clone one base away is much larger, so this may be a read error. This chain connects TRBV7-9 to TRBJ2-7; unclear D gene. Per germline, CDR1 SEHNR and CDR2 FQNEAQ (reference sequence). The V and J ends lost 2 bases and 5 bases respectively, with 13 bases between them. The CDR3 is 14 amino acids. CDR3 protein: CASSLPPYRHEQYF. The DNA for the CDR3 is TGTGCCAGCAGCTTACCCCCCTATCGCCACGAGCAGTACTTC.

This clone occurred many times. The chain is built from TRBV7-2 and TRBJ2-1; 11 bases align to TRBD2. This CDR3 region has 15 residues. Looked up from germline, CDR1 is SGHTA and CDR2 is FQGNSA. Losses at the gene ends were 5 bases for V and 9 bases for J; bases not matched to a gene: 9. The CDR3 reads CASSLGTSGEGEQFF. CDR3 sequence (DNA): TGTGCCAGCAGCCTTGGGACTAGCGGTGAGGGTGAGCAGTTCTTC.